This T cell receptor (beta chain) was identified in a study of HIV-infected children after antiretroviral therapy interruption. The overall study: Samples from the continuous-treatment group were taken at weeks 0, 48 and 150.

This sample's treatment: PENTA 11 planned treatment interruption arm or continuous ART arm. Naive CD4+ CD45RA+ CD45RO- T cells were sorted from thawed PBMCs. The germline V gene has CDR1 MNHEY and CDR2 SVGAGI. V shed 6 bases and J 2 bases; nucleotides not matched to a gene: 4. The length of the CDR3 is 13 residues. A 3' RACE protocol on RNA, with unique molecular identifiers, produced the TCR library. In TCRdb, the 3' RACE reads were re-called with MiXCR into one record per CDR3 protein. This sample has some 90,000 distinct CDR3 sequences; less than 7% occur once, and the top ten carry 0.9% to 1.3%. This clonotype was seen a handful of times. Its specificity is unknown. Study-wide points: Naive CD4+ Gini coefficient rose by interruption end, suggesting clonal expansion.

The V and J genes are TRBV6-5 and TRBJ2-7; 7 bases are shared with TRBD1. The sequencing used CD45RA+ CD4+ T cells from PBMCs, pooled from several time points, collected from a donor given antiretroviral therapy, either interrupted or continuous. Noted subset: naive CD4+ CD45RA+ CD45RO- T cells. The source is a pool of human donors with HIV. DNA of the CDR3: TGTGCCAGCAGGCCCGACAGGGCCTACGAGCAGTACTTC. Its translation is CASRPDRAYEQYF.